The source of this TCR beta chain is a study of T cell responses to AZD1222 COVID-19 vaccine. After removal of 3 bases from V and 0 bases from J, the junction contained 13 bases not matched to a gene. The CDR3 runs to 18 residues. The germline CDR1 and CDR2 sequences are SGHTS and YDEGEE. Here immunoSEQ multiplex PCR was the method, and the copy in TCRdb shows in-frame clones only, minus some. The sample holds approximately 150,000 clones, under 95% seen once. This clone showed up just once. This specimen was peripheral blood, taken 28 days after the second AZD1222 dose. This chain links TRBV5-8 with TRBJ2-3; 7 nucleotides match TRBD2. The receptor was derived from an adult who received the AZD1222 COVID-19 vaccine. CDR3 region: CASSYRDYRLSSTDTQYF. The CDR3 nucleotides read TGTGCCAGCAGCTACCGGGACTACCGCCTCTCTAGCACAGATACGCAGTATTTT. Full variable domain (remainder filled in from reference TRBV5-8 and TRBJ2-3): EAGVTQSPTHLIKTRGQQATLRCSPISGHTSVYWYQQALGLGLQFLLWYDEGEERNRGNFPPRFSGRQFPNYSSELNVNALELEDSALYLCASSYRDYRLSSTDTQYFGPGTRLTVL.